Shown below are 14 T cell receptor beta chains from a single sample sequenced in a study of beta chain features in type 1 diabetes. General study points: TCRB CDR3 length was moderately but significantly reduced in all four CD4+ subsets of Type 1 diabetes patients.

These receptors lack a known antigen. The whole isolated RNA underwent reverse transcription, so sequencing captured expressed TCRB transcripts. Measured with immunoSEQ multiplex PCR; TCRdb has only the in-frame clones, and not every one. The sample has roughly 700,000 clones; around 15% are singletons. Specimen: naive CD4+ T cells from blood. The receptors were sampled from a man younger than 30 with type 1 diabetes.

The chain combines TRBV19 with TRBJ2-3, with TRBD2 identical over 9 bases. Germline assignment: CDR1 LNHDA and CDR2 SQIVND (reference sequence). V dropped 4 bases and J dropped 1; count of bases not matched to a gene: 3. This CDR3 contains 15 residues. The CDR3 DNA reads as TGTGCCAGTAGTACCGTAGCGGGGGGCACAGATACGCAGTATTTT. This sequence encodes CASSTVAGGTDTQYF.

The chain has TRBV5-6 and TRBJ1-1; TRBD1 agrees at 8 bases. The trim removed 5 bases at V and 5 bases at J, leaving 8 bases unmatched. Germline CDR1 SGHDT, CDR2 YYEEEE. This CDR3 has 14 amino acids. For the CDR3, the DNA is TGTGCCAGCAGTTCCTACAGGGGGTTGACTGAAGCTTTCTTT. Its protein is CASSSYRGLTEAFF.

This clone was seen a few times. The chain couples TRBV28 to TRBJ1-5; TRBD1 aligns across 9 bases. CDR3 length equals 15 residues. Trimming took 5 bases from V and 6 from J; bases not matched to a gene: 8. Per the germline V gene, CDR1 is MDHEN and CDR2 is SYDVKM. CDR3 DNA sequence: TGTGCCAGCAGTAAGCCGACAGGGGGGTCTCAGCCCCAGCATTTT. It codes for CASSKPTGGSQPQHF.

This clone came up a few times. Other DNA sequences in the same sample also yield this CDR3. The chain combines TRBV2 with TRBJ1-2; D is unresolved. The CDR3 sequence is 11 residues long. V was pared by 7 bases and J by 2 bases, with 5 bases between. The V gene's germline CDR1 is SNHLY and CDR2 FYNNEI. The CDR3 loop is CASTVNYGYTF. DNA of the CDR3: TGTGCCAGCACTGTCAACTATGGCTACACCTTC.

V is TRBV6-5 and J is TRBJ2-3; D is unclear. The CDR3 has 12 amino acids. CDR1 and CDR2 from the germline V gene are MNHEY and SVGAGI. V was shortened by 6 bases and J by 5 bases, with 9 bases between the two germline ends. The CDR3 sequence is CASRHSRDTQYF. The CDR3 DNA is TGTGCCAGCAGACATAGCCGAGATACGCAGTATTTT.

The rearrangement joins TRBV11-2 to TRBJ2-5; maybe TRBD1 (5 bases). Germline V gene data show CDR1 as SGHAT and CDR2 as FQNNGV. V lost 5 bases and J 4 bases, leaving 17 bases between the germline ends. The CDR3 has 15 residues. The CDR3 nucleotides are TGTGCCAGCAGCCCCCAAAGGGGCATCCGAGAGACCCAGTACTTC. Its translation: CASSPQRGIRETQYF.

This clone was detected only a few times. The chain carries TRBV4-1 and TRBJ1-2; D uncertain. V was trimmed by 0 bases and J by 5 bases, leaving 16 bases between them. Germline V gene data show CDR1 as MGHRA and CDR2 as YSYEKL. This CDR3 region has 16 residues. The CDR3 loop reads CASSQDLGPSVYGYTF. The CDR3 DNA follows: TGCGCCAGCAGCCAAGATCTTGGACCTTCGGTGTATGGCTACACCTTC.

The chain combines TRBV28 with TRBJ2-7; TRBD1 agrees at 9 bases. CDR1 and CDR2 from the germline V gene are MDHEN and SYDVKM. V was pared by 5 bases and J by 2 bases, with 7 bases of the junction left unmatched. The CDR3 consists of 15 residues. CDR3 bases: TGTGCCAGCAGTCCGACCGGGACAGGGACCTACGAGCAGTACTTC. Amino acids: CASSPTGTGTYEQYF.

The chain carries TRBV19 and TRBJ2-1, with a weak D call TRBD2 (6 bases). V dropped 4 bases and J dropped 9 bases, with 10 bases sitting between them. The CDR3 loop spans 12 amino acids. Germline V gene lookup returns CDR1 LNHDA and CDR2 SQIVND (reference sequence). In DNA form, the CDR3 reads TGTGCCAGTAGTACACAAGCGGGTGAGCAGTTCTTC. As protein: CASSTQAGEQFF.

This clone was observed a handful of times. For the CDR3, the DNA is TGTGCCAGCAGTGCTGGGACTAGCGATCAAGAGACCCAGTACTTC. Its protein product is CASSAGTSDQETQYF. This chain uses TRBV2 with TRBJ2-5, with 10 nucleotides matching TRBD2. Losses at the gene ends were 4 bases for V and 2 bases for J; bases not matched to a gene: 4. The CDR3 runs 15 residues. Germline-derived CDR1 and CDR2 are SNHLY and FYNNEI.

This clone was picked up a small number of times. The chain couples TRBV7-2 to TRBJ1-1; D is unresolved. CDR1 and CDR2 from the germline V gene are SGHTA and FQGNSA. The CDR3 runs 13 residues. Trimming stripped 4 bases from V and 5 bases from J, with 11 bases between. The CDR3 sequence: CASSSVFATEAFF. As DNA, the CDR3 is TGTGCCAGCAGCTCGGTTTTTGCGACTGAAGCTTTCTTT.

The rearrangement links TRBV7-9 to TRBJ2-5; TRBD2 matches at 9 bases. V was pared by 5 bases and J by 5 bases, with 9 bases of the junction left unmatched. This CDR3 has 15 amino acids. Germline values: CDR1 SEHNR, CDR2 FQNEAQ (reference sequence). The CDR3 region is CASSPPERGAETQYF. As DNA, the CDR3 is TGTGCCAGCAGCCCACCCGAGCGGGGGGCGGAGACCCAGTACTTC.

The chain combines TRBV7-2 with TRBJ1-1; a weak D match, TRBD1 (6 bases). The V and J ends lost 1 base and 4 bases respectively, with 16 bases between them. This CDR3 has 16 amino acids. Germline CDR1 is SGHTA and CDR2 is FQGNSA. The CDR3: CASSLVGRGSGTEAFF. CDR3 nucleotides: TGTGCCAGCAGCTTAGTAGGGAGGGGGTCAGGCACTGAAGCTTTCTTT.

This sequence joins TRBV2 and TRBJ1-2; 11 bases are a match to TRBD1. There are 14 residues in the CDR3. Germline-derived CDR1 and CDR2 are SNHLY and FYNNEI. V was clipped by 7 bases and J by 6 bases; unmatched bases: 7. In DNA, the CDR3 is TGTGCCAGCACCGCGGGACAGGGGGTGCATGGCTACACCTTC. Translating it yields CASTAGQGVHGYTF.